This T cell receptor (beta chain) was retrieved from a study of CD8 T cells in ankylosing spondylitis. Study-level points and caveats: Characteristic of ankylosing spondylitis blood, it appeared, was a TCR beta motif comprising fewer than 10 highly homologous variants. Researchers report that disease-linked clones proved CD8+ and relatively rare in peripheral blood.

As regards this clonotype: As yet, its antigen is unknown.

The CDR3 is 15 amino acids. Germline CDR1 reads KGHSH; CDR2 reads LQKENI. V dropped 2 bases and J dropped 2 bases, with 9 bases sitting between them. TCRdb reanalysed the 5' RACE reads using MiXCR and keeps one entry per CDR3 protein. Among about 440,000 distinct CDR3 sequences listed, 15% to 20% were seen once. The chain uses TRBV18 and TRBJ2-2; D is unclear. The TCR was taken from a male donor with ankylosing spondylitis. The sequencing input was blood, either unsorted or a sorted T cell fraction (not recorded which). CDR3 loop: CASSPAGANTGELFF. In nucleotides, the CDR3 is TGTGCCAGCTCACCAGCAGGAGCAAACACCGGGGAGCTGTTTTTT.